Below are 8 T cell receptor beta chains sequenced from a single sample in a study of blood T cell repertoires in COVID-19. Sequencing used immunoSEQ multiplex PCR; TCRdb keeps in-frame clones, though not all of them. Among roughly 250,000 clones, about 86% were seen once, and the ten largest hold about a sixth. Source material: peripheral blood. The receptors come from a person between 65 and 79 years old with COVID-19, enrolled during active disease.

The chain is built from TRBV2 and TRBJ1-2; no clear D. CDR1 and CDR2 from the germline V gene are SNHLY and FYNNEI. The CDR3 consists of 13 residues. V lost 4 bases to trimming and J lost 7 bases, with 13 bases between them. The CDR3 region is CASSAEVWFGYTF. The CDR3 DNA reads as TGTGCCAGCAGTGCCGAGGTCTGGTTTGGCTACACCTTC.

The chain combines TRBV7-2 with TRBJ2-7; D unresolved. Trimming took 2 bases from V and 3 from J, leaving 8 bases between them. CDR3 length equals 13 residues. The germline V gene encodes CDR1 SGHTA and CDR2 FQGNSA. CDR3 in amino acids: CASSLTPNYEQYF. Written as DNA, the CDR3 is TGTGCCAGCAGCTTAACTCCGAACTACGAGCAGTACTTC.

V is TRBV3-1 (or the pseudogene TRBV3-2) and J is TRBJ1-5, with D hard to call. CDR1 is LGHDT, CDR2 YNNKEL, per germline (reference sequence). Trimming removed 1 base from V and 4 bases from J, with 5 bases in between. The CDR3 loop spans 13 amino acids. The CDR3: CASSQGVNQPQHF. For the CDR3, the DNA is TGTGCCAGCAGCCAAGGCGTGAATCAGCCCCAGCATTTT.

The chain carries TRBV10-3 and TRBJ2-5; perhaps TRBD2 as D (5 bases). Trimming left V 4 bases short and J 2 bases short, with 8 bases between. CDR1 is ENHRY, CDR2 SYGVKD, per germline. The CDR3 loop spans 13 amino acids. CDR3 DNA: TGTGCCATCAGTGTAGAGCGGCAAGAGACCCAGTACTTC. It yields the protein CAISVERQETQYF.

The CDR3: CASSSGLAGGEQFF. The CDR3 bases are TGTGCCAGCAGCTCAGGACTAGCGGGAGGCGAGCAGTTCTTC. The chain employs TRBV5-6 and TRBJ2-1, with 14 bases fitting TRBD2. The CDR3 sequence is 14 residues long. CDR1 and CDR2 (germline): SGHDT, YYEEEE. V lost 3 bases to trimming and J lost 10 bases; unmatched junction nucleotides: 3.

J is TRBJ2-5 and V is TRBV6-6; 8 bases are a match to TRBD2. This CDR3 is built from 15 residues. Germline assignment: CDR1 MNHNY and CDR2 SVGAGI (reference sequence). The ends lost 6 bases at V and 2 bases at J; junction bases unmatched: 8. CDR3 amino acids: CASSPWVAGQETQYF. As DNA, the CDR3 is TGTGCCAGCAGCCCCTGGGTAGCGGGGCAAGAGACCCAGTACTTC.

This chain connects TRBV6-5 to TRBJ2-7, with TRBD2 matching 7 bases. The germline gives CDR1 MNHEY, CDR2 SVGAGI. With V trimmed by 3 bases and J by 3 bases, 5 bases remained unmatched. CDR3 length: 14 amino acids. DNA for the CDR3: TGTGCCAGCAGTTATGGGAGGGAGGACTACGAGCAGTACTTC. Translation gives CASSYGREDYEQYF.

V usage is TRBV27 and J usage is TRBJ2-2, with 11 nucleotides matching TRBD2. CDR3 length: 15 residues. CDR1 MNHEY and CDR2 SMNVEV come from the germline V gene (reference sequence). V shed 6 bases and J 0 bases; nucleotides not matched to a gene: 0. CDR3 sequence: CASRLAGANTGELFF. The CDR3 DNA follows: TGTGCCAGCAGACTAGCGGGGGCGAACACCGGGGAGCTGTTTTTT.